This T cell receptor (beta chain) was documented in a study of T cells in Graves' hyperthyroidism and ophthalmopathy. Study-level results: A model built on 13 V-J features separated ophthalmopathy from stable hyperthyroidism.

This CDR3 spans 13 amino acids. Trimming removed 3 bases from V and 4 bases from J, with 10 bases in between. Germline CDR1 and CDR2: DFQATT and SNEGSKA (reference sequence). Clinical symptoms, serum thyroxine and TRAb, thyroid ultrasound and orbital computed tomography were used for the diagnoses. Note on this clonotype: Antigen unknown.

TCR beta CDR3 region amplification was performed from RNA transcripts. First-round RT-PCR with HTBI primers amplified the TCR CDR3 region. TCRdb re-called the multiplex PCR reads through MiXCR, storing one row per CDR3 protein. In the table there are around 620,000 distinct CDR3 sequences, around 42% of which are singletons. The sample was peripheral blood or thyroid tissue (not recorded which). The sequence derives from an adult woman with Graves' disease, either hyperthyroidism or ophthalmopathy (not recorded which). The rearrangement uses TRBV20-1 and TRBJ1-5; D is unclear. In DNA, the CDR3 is TGCAGTGCTAGCCCGCAGCTTAATCAGCCCCAGCATTTT. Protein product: CSASPQLNQPQHF.